The rows below give T cell receptor beta chains drawn from one sample of a study of control samples from healthy donors and cancer patients. This table comes from immunoSEQ multiplex PCR, and its TCRdb copy is limited to in-frame clones, with some not included. This sample yields tens of thousands of clones, of which about nine tenths are seen a single time; around 5.1% belongs to the top ten. Sequenced: PBMCs. The source is a man aged 55 to 69 with colorectal cancer. CDR3s include the opening cysteine and the closing phenylalanine or tryptophan. The order of the fields is J gene, V gene, CDR3 protein.

J: TRBJ2-1; V: TRBV6-4; CDR3: CASSDSASSGEQFF
J: TRBJ1-6; V: TRBV5-8; CDR3: CASSRWGRSSPLHF
J: TRBJ2-3; V: TRBV3-1/TRBV3-2; CDR3: CASSQDGGATGTDTQYF
J: TRBJ1-5; V: TRBV2; CDR3: CASSADRASNQPQHF
J: TRBJ1-2; V: TRBV5-1; CDR3: CASSLGQGLYGYTF
J: TRBJ1-1; V: TRBV7-2; CDR3: CASTGNTEAFF
J: TRBJ2-3; V: TRBV10-3; CDR3: CAIKGLAGGPDTQYF
J: TRBJ2-5; V: TRBV4-1; CDR3: CASSLGREETQYF
J: TRBJ2-3; V: TRBV15; CDR3: CATSRVRVDRDTQYF
J: TRBJ2-3; V: TRBV6-6; CDR3: CASSLAGGPSTDTQYF